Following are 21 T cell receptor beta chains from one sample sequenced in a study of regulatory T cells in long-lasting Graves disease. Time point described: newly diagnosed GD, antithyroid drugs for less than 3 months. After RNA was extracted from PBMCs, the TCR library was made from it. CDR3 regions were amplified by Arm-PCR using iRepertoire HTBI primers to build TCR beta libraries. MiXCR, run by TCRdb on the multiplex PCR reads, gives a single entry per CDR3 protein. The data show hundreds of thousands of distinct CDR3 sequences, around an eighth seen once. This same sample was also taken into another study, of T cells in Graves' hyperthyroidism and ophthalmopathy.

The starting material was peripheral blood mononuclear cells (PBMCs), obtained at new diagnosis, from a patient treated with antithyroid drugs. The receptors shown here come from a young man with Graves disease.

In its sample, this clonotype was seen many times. CDR3 in DNA: TGTGCCAGCAGCTTAGGGCCCTCCGGGACATTCTCCTACGAGCAGTACTTC. Translation: CASSLGPSGTFSYEQYF. V and J are TRBV7-3 and TRBJ2-7, with D possibly TRBD1 on 6 matching bases. Per germline, CDR1 SGHTA and CDR2 FQGTGA. The V end was cut by 2 bases, the J end by 0 bases, with 17 bases between. This CDR3 is built from 17 residues. The full variable domain, its missing parts supplied by reference TRBV7-3 and TRBJ2-7, is GAGVSQTPSNKVTEKGKYVELRCDPISGHTALYWYRQSLGQGPEFLIYFQGTGAADDSGLPNDRFFAVRPEGSVSTLKIQRTERGDSAVYLCASSLGPSGTFSYEQYFGPGTRLTVT.

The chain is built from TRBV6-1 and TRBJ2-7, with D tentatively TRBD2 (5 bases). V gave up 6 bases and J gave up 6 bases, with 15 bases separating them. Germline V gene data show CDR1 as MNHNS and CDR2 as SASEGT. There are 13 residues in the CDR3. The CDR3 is CASRPTRKAEQYF. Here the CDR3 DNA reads TGTGCCAGCAGACCTACTAGAAAGGCCGAGCAGTACTTC.

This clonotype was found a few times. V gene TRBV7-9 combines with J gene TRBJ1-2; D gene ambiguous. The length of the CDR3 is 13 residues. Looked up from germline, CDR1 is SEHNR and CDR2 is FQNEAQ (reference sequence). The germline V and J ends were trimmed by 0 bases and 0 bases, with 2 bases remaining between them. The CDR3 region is CASSLASNYGYTF. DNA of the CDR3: TGTGCCAGCAGCTTAGCCTCTAACTATGGCTACACCTTC.

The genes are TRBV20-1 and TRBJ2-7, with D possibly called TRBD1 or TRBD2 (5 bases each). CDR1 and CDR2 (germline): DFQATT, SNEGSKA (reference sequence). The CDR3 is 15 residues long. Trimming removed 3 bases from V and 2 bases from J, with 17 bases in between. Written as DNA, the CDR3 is TGCAGTGCTAGTCTCGGGACGACACTAACCTACGAGCAGTACTTC. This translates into CSASLGTTLTYEQYF.

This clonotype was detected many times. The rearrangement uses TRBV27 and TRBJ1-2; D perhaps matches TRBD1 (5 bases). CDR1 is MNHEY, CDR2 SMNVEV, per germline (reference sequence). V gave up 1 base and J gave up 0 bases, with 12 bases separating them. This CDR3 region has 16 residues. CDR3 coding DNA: TGTGCCAGCAGTTTATTCGGGGCCGTGCCTAACTATGGCTACACCTTC. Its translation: CASSLFGAVPNYGYTF.

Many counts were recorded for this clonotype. CDR3 in DNA: TGTGCCAGCAGCCCCTCGACAGGGAGGGGCACAGATACGCAGTATTTT. Protein sequence: CASSPSTGRGTDTQYF. This chain uses TRBV7-9 with TRBJ2-3; D assignment may be TRBD1 or TRBD2 (7 bases each). This CDR3 is 16 amino acids long. V was pared by 5 bases and J by 1 base, with 16 bases between. Germline assignment: CDR1 SEHNR and CDR2 FQNEAQ (reference sequence).

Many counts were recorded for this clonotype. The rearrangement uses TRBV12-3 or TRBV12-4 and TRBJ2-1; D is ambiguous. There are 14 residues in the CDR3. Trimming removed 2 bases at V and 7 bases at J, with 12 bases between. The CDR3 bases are TGTGCCAGCAGTTTAATGGCTGGGTCAAATGAGCAGTTCTTC. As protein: CASSLMAGSNEQFF.

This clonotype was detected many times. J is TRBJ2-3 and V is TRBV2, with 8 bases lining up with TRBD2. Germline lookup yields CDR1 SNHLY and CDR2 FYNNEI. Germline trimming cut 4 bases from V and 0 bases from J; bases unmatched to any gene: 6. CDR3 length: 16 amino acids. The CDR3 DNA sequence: TGTGCCAGCAGTGTGGATAGCGGGGCTAGCACAGATACGCAGTATTTT. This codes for CASSVDSGASTDTQYF.

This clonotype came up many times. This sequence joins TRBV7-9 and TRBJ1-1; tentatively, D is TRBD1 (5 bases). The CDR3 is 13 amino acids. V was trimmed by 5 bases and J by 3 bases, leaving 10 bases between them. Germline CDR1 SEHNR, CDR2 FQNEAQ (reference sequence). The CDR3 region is CASSPRQYTEAFF. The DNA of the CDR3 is TGTGCCAGCAGCCCACGACAGTACACTGAAGCTTTCTTT.

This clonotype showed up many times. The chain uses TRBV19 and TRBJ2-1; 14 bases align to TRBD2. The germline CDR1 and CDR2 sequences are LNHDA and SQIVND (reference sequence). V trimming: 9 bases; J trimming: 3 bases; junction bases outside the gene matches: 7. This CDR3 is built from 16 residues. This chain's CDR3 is CASSPGLAGGYNEQFF. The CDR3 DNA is TGTGCCAGCTCACCTGGACTAGCGGGGGGCTACAATGAGCAGTTCTTC.

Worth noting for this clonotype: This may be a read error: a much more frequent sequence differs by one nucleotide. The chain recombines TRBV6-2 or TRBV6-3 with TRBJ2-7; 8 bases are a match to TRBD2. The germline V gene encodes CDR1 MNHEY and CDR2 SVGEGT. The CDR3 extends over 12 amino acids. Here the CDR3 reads CASSFSGDEHYF. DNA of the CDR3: TGTGCCAGCAGTTTTAGCGGGGACGAGCACTACTTC.

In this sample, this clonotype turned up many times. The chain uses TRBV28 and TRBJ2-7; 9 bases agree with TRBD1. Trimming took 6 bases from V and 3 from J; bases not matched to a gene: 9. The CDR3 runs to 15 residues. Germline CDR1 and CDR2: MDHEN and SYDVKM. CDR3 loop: CASRSGTGKVYEQYF. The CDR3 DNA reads TGTGCCAGCAGGTCCGGGACAGGGAAGGTCTACGAGCAGTACTTC. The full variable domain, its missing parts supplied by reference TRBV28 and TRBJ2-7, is DVKVTQSSRYLVKRTGEKVFLECVQDMDHENMFWYRQDPGLGLRLIYFSYDVKMKEKGDIPEGYSVSREKKERFSLILESASTNQTSMYLCASRSGTGKVYEQYFGPGTRLTVT.

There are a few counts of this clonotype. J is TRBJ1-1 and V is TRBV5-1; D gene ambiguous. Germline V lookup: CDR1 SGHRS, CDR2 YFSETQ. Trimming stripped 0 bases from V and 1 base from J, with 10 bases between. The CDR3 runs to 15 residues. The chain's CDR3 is CASSLVGSGNTEAFF. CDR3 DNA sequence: TGCGCCAGCAGCTTGGTAGGGTCGGGGAACACTGAAGCTTTCTTT.

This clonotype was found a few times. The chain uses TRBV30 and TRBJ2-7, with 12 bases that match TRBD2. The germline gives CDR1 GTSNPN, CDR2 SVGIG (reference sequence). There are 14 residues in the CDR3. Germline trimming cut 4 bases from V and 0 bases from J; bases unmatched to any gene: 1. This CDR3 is CAWKTSGSSYEQYF. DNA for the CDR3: TGTGCCTGGAAGACTAGCGGGAGCTCCTACGAGCAGTACTTC.

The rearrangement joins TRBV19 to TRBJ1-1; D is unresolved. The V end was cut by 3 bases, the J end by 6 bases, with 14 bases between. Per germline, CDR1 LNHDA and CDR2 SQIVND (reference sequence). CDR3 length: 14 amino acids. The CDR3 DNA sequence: TGTGCCAGTAGTATGGGAGGGAGGAGGTCTGAAGCTTTCTTT. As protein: CASSMGGRRSEAFF.

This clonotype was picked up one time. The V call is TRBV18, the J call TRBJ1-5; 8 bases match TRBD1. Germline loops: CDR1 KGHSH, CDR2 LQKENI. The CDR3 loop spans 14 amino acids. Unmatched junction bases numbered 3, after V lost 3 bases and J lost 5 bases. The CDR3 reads CASSPGQEYQPQHF. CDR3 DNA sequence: TGTGCCAGCTCACCGGGACAGGAATATCAGCCCCAGCATTTT.

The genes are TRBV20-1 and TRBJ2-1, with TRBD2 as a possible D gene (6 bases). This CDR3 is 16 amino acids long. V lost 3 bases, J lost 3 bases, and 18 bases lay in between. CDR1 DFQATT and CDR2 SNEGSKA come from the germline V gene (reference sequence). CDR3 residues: CSARGWASSGYNEQFF. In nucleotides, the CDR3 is TGCAGTGCTAGGGGCTGGGCGAGTAGCGGCTACAATGAGCAGTTCTTC.

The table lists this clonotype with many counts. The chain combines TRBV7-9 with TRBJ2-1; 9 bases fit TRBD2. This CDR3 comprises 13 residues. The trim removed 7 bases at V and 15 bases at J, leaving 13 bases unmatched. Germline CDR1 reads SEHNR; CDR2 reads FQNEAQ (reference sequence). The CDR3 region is CASTSMFGTSMFF. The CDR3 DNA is TGTGCCAGCACCTCTATGTTCGGGACTAGCATGTTCTTC.

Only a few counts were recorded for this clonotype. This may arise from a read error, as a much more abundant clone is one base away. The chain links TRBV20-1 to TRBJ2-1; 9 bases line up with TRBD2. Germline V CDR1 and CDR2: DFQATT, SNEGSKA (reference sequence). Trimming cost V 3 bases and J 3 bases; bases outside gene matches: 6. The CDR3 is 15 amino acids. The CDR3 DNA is TGCAGTGCTAGGGGACTAGCCAAATTCTACAATGAGCAGTTCTTC. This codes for CSARGLAKFYNEQFF.

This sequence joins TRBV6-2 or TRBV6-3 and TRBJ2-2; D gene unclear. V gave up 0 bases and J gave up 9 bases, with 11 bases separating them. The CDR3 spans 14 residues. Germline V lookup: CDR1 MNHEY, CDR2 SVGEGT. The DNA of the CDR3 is TGTGCCAGCAGTTACTCCCCGATCGGCCGGGAGCTGTTTTTT. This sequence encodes CASSYSPIGRELFF.

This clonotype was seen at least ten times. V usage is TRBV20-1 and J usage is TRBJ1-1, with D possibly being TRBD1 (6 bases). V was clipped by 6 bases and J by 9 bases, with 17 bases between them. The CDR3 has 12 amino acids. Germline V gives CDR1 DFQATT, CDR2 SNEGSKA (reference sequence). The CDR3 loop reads CSAPGGPGKAFF. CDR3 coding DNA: TGCAGTGCACCGGGGGGCCCGGGCAAAGCTTTCTTT.